This TCR beta chain was retrieved from a study of blood T cell repertoires in COVID-19. Study in general: From the United States, Italy and Spain came samples of acute and convalescent COVID-19. Nucleic acid was either cDNA or gDNA, and it came from T cells, B-cell-depleted T cells, or PBMCs.

The CDR3 is 14 residues long. Germline V lookup: CDR1 SGHRS, CDR2 YFSETQ. V dropped 4 bases and J dropped 8; count of bases not matched to a gene: 6. This clone appeared once. In the authors' workflow: Nucleated cell number was recorded as an estimate derived from reference gene primer amplification. Sequencing was performed with immunoSEQ multiplex PCR; in TCRdb, only in-frame clones are kept and a portion is missing. V and J calls and clone size are as listed in that table; D and trimming were resolved from the DNA. The repertoire includes roughly 150,000 clones, around 92% of them detected once, and approximately 3% sits in the top ten.

The specimen was peripheral blood. The clonotype comes from a man in his 60s with acute or convalescent COVID-19. V gene TRBV5-1 combines with J gene TRBJ1-6, with 7 bases lining up with TRBD1. The CDR3 DNA reads TGCGCCAGCAGCACCGGGACAGTCGATTCACCCCTCCACTTT. As protein: CASSTGTVDSPLHF.